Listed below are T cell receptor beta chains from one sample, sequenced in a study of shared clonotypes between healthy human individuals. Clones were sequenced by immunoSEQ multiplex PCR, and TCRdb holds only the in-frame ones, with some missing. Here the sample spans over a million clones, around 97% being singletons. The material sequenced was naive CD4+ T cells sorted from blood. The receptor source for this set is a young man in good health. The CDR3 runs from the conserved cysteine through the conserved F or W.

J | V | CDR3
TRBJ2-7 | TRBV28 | CASSHADGTYEQYF
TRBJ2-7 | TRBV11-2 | CASSLVIAEHYEQYF
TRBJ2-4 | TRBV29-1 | CSVEGGRRDEGIAKNIQYF
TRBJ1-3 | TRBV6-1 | CASSEKGRTGGFGNTIYF
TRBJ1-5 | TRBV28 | CAWSTNHQPQHF
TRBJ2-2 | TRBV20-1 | CSARTVGELFF
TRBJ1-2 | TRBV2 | CASSENRGSRYGYTF
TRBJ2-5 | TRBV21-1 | CASSKDGRTGQETQYF
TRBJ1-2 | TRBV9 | CASSVGGTGGYTF
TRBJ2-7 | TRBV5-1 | CASSPGGPLTYEQYF
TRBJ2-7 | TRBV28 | CASSQSGTYEQYF
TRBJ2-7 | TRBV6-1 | CASSETGQRTDF
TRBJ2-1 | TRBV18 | CASSPQLAGVSNEQFF
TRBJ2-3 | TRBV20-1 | CSARDKDKKTF
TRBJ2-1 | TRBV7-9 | CASSLELGEQFF
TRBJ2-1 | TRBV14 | CASSQGQEAYNEQFF
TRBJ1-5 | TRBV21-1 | CATSGGIQIYSNQPQHF
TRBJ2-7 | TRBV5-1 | CASSFNSLAGAYEQYF
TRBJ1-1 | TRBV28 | CASSSPPGDTEAFF
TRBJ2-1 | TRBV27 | CASSPRIGTGRNEQFF
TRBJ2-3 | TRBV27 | CASSRQGRDTQYF
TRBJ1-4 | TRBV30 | CAWKGQGEKLFF
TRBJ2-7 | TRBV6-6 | CASSSIGGSSYEQYF
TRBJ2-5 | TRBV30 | CAWGALETQYF
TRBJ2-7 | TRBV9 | CASSGVWGSEQYF
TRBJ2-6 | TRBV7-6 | CASSLALRGSGANVLTF
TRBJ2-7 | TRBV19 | CASSIASGFFYEQYF
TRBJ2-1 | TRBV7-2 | CASSSRVYNEQFF
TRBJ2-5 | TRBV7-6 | CASSLGPGVETQYF
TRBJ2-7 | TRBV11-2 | CASSGVLGGSTYEQYF
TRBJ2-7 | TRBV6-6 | CASSPRGGGSYEQYF
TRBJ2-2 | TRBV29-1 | CSVDPRQGTGELFF
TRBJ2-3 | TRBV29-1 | CSVETAGVTDTQYF
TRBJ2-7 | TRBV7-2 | CASSPQVGERESEQYF
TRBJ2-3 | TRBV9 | CASSVISSTDTQYF
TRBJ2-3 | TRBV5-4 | CASSLGAMDTDTQYF
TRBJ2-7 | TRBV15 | CATSRAPRYEQYF
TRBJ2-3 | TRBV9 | CASSVELQGRGSTDTQYF
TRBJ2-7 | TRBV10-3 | CAISQLGEQYF
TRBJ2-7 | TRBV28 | CASSGTTGPYEQYF
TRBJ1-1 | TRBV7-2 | CASSLEPGTREAFF
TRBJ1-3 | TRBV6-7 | CASSYSIMAVAFSGNTIYF
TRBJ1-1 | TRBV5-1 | CASSPTVAGPTEAFF
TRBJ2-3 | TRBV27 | CASSLRLGNTQYF
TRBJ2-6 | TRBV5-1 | CASSDGPSGANVLTF
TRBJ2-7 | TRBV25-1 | CASSEYFSDEQYF
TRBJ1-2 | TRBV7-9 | CASSLGVGDHRESYTF
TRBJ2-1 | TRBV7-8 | CASSLEYRSMRGNEQFF